Only a few counts were recorded for the clone carrying this T cell receptor beta chain. The antigen remains undetermined. This entry comes from a study of T-cell reconstitution after alpha-beta-depleted transplantation in children. Study-wide findings and caveats: Newly generated T cells supplied most T-cell counts and diversity one year post-transplant. Some patients' high day-60 TCRbeta diversity was traced to surviving recipient T cells and thymic progenitors. After transplant, at about two months, alpha-beta T cells were reportedly derived from several hundred expanded graft clones.

Using unique molecular identifiers, the investigators prepared the TCRbeta library. Via MiXCR, TCRdb re-called the PCR reads, giving one row per CDR3 protein. The sample has 330,000 or so distinct CDR3 sequences; about 7.3% are singletons. Trimming took 2 bases from V and 1 from J, leaving 5 bases between them. CDR3 size: 13 residues. The germline V gene has CDR1 SNHLY and CDR2 FYNNEI. The source material was peripheral blood, sampled 360 days after TCRalphabeta/CD19-depleted stem cell transplant. This clonotype was sampled from a female patient aged 2-9 years who had a stem cell transplant for Fanconi anemia, so the T cells may come from the graft donor. J is TRBJ1-1 and V is TRBV2; D possibly corresponds to TRBD1 (5 bases). DNA of the CDR3: TGTGCCAGCAGTGAACAGGGGAACACTGAAGCTTTCTTT. Translated, it gives CASSEQGNTEAFF.